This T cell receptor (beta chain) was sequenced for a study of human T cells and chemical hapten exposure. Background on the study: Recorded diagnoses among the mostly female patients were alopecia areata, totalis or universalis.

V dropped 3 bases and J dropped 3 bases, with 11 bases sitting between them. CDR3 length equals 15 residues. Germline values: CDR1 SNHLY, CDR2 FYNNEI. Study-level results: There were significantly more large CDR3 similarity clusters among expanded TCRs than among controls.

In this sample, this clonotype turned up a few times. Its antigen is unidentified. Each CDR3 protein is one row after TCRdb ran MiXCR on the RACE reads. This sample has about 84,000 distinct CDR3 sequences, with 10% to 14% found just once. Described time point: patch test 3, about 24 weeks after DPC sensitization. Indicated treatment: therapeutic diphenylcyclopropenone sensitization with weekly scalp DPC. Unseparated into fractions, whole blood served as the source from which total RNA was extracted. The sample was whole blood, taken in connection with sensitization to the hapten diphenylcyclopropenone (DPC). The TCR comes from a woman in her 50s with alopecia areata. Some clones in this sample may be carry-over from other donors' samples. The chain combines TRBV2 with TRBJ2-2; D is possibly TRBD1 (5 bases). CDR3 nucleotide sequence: TGTGCCAGCAGTGAGCTCGACAGAGACACCGGGGAGCTGTTTTTT. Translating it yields CASSELDRDTGELFF.